This T cell receptor beta chain was identified in a study of graft-versus-host responses after intestinal transplantation. As for the study in general: Isolated intestinal, liver-intestinal, or multivisceral transplants had been given to the recipients. Uniformly, recipients were administered anti-thymocyte globulin induction with subsequent tacrolimus and steroids for around three years. Whole-study findings and limits: Within the allografts of patients who had graft-donor T cell macrochimerism, graft-versus-host to host-versus-graft clonal ratios were high.

The V gene's germline CDR1 is SGHNT and CDR2 YENEEA. The CDR3 runs to 16 residues. The V end was cut by 1 base, the J end by 1 base, with 10 bases between. As regards this clone: Antigen: not known.

Assay: immunoSEQ multiplex PCR; the TCRdb copy retains only in-frame clones and omits some. The sample yields around 29,000 clones, 70% to 90% seen once. Sequenced material: PBMCs, taken about 430 days after intestinal transplantation. The clonotype was recovered from a human patient who received an intestinal transplant, so some T cells may come from the graft donor. V gene TRBV11-3 combines with J gene TRBJ2-2; D remains ambiguous. The CDR3 reads CASSLGVLENTGELFF. The CDR3 nucleotides read TGTGCCAGCAGCTTAGGGGTTCTAGAGAACACCGGGGAGCTGTTTTTT.